This T cell receptor (beta chain) is drawn from a study of regulatory T cells in long-lasting Graves disease. Study results and caveats: Persistent disease showed a preference for TRBV28, TRBJ1-2 and TRBJ2-5.

Details on this clonotype: Its antigen is not identified.

This sample's time point: persistent/refractory GD, antithyroid drugs over 5 years with positive TRAb. RNA extracted from PBMCs served as the sequencing template. V lost 0 bases to trimming and J lost 2 bases, with 18 bases between them. Germline values: CDR1 SGHRS, CDR2 YFSETQ. The CDR3 is 18 residues long. Assembly of TCR beta libraries relied on iRepertoire HTBI primers together with Arm-PCR of CDR3 regions. TCRdb reprocessed the multiplex PCR reads with MiXCR, giving one entry per CDR3 protein. The table includes about 470,000 distinct CDR3 sequences, about a fifth detected once. This sequence joins TRBV5-1 and TRBJ1-3, with D uncertain. The clonotype comes from a female donor with Graves disease. The specimen comprised peripheral blood mononuclear cells (PBMCs), sampled when the disease was refractory, from a patient treated with antithyroid drugs. The CDR3 spells CASSLGPAGRQAGNTIYF. Written as DNA, the CDR3 is TGCGCCAGCAGCTTGGGCCCCGCGGGCAGACAAGCTGGAAACACCATATATTTT.